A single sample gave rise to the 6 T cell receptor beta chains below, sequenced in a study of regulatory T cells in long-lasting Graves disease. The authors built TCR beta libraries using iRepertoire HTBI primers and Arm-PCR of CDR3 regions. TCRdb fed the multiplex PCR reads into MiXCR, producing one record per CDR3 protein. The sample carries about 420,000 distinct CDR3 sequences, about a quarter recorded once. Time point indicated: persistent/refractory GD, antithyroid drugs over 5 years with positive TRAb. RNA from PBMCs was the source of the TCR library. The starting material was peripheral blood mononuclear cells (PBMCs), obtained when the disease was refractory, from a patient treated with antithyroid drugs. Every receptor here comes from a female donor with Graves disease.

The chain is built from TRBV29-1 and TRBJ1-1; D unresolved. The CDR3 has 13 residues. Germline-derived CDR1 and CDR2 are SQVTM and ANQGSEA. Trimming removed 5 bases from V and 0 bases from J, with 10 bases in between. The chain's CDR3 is CSVSDLLNTEAFF. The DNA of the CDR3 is TGCAGCGTTTCTGACCTTTTGAACACTGAAGCTTTCTTT.

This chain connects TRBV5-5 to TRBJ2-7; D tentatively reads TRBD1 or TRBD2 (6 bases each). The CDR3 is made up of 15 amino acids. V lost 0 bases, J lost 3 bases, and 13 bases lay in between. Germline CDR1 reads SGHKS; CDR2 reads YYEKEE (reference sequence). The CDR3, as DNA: TGTGCCAGCAGCTTGGCTGAAGGGGGGTTCTACGAGCAGTACTTC. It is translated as CASSLAEGGFYEQYF.

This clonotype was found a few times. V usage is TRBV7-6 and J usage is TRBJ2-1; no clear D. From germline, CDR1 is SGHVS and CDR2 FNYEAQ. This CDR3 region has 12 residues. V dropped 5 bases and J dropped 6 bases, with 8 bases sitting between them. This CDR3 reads CASSHLGNEQFF. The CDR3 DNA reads TGTGCCAGCAGCCATTTGGGCAATGAGCAGTTCTTC.

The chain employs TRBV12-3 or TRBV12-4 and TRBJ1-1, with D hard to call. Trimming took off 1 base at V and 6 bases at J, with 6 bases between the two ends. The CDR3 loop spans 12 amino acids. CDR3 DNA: TGTGCCAGCAGTTTAGACGACTCTGAAGCTTTCTTT. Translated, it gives CASSLDDSEAFF.

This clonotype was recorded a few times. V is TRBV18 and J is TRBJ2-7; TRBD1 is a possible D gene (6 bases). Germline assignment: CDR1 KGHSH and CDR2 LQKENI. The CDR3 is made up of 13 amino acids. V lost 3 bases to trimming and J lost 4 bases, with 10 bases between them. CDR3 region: CASSPVGQYEQYF. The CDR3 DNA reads TGTGCCAGCTCACCGGTAGGACAGTACGAGCAGTACTTC.

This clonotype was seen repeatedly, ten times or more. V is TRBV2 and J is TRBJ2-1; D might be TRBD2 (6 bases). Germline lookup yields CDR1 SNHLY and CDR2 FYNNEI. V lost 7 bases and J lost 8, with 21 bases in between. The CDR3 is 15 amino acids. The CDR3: CASTRAGASNHEQFF. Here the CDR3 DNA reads TGTGCCAGCACACGAGCGGGTGCTAGCAACCATGAGCAGTTCTTC.